The following is a TCR beta chain sequence with its context. Germline V CDR1 and CDR2: SGHVS, FNYEAQ. V dropped 5 bases and J dropped 0; count of bases not matched to a gene: 4. The CDR3 contains 17 residues. In the original workflow: Amplifying reference gene primers gave estimates of nucleated cell counts. Generated by immunoSEQ multiplex PCR, the TCRdb table keeps only in-frame clones and is missing some. Clone size and the V and J calls come from that table; the DNA yielded D and trimming. Of about 150,000 clones listed, nearly 80% are singletons. The sample is drawn from a study of blood T cell repertoires in COVID-19. Study information: The origin of the acute and convalescent COVID-19 samples was the United States, Italy and Spain. T cells, B-cell-depleted T cells, or PBMCs supplied cDNA or gDNA.

Sequenced material: peripheral blood. This clonotype was sampled from a man older than 75 with acute or convalescent COVID-19. V is TRBV7-6 and J is TRBJ2-1; 13 positions agree with TRBD2. This CDR3 is CASSPGLAGSSYNEQFF. The CDR3 DNA follows: TGTGCCAGCAGCCCGGGACTAGCGGGGAGCTCCTACAATGAGCAGTTCTTC.